This paragraph reports one T cell receptor (beta chain). Original data processing: Reference gene primer amplification gave estimated nucleated cell counts. TCRdb's copy holds only in-frame clones and misses some; the assay was immunoSEQ multiplex PCR. V and J calls and clone size are copied from that table; D and trimming were computed from the DNA. The repertoire holds around 92,000 clones, with 83% as singletons. The data are from a study of blood T cell repertoires in COVID-19. Overall study context: Italy, Spain and the United States were the sources of the convalescent and acute COVID-19 samples. In each case, the material was cDNA or gDNA derived from T cells, B-cell-depleted T cells, or PBMCs.

Germline CDR1 is SGHVS and CDR2 is FQNEAQ. The CDR3 is 13 residues long. V lost 5 bases and J lost 7, with 15 bases in between. The chain couples TRBV7-8 to TRBJ2-7; D possibly corresponds to TRBD2 (7 bases). The sample comprised peripheral blood. This TCR was recovered from a woman at least 80 years old with acute or convalescent COVID-19. In DNA, the CDR3 is TGTGCCAGCAGCGGGCGGGGAGGGGGTGAGCAGTACTTC. Protein: CASSGRGGGEQYF.